One sample yielded the 13 T cell receptor beta chains listed below, sequenced in a study of T cells in Graves' hyperthyroidism and ophthalmopathy. TCR beta CDR3 sequences were amplified from RNA transcripts. During a first-round RT-PCR of the TCR CDR3, the HTBI primer set was used. MiXCR, run by TCRdb on the multiplex PCR reads, gives a single entry per CDR3 protein. This table has fewer than 550,000 distinct CDR3 sequences, around 14% appearing once. Sample: blood. Receptors were obtained from a woman younger than 30 with Graves' hyperthyroidism.

In this sample, this clonotype turned up many times. The chain recombines TRBV5-6 with TRBJ2-7, with D possibly being TRBD1 or TRBD2 (5 bases each). The CDR3 is 16 residues long. The germline V gene has CDR1 SGHDT and CDR2 YYEEEE. Trimming removed 2 bases at V and 4 bases at J, with 19 bases between. The CDR3 region is CASSFWGRGEGYEQYF. Here the CDR3 DNA reads TGTGCCAGCAGCTTTTGGGGTCGAGGGGAAGGGTACGAGCAGTACTTC.

This chain uses TRBV19 with TRBJ1-2; D unresolved. Germline V gene lookup returns CDR1 LNHDA and CDR2 SQIVND (reference sequence). Trimming took 5 bases from V and 0 from J, leaving 19 bases between them. This CDR3 region has 17 residues. The CDR3 loop reads CASSPDLYPGSNYGYTF. DNA for the CDR3: TGTGCCAGTAGTCCGGACTTGTACCCGGGATCTAACTATGGCTACACCTTC.

At least ten counts were recorded for this clonotype. CDR3 sequence (DNA): TGTGCCAGCAGCTTAGATCGGCTAGCCAATGAGCAGTTCTTC. It translates to CASSLDRLANEQFF. The chain uses TRBV7-2 and TRBJ2-1; D perhaps matches TRBD2 (5 bases). This CDR3 region has 14 residues. Germline CDR1 and CDR2: SGHTA and FQGNSA. V lost 1 base and J 6 bases, leaving 10 bases between the germline ends.

This clonotype was seen at least ten times. The chain has TRBV3-1 and TRBJ2-3; TRBD2 matches at 7 bases. The CDR3 runs to 17 residues. Germline CDR1 and CDR2: LGHDT and YNNKEL (reference sequence). V shed 3 bases, J shed 6 bases, and the junction held 15 bases outside the gene matches. DNA for the CDR3: TGTGCCAGCAGCCATACGGAGCGGGGATGGTACACTGATACGCAGTATTTT. It is translated as CASSHTERGWYTDTQYF.

This clonotype was counted at least ten times. The chain carries TRBV12-3 or TRBV12-4 and TRBJ2-2, with 10 bases fitting TRBD2. This CDR3 is built from 18 residues. The ends lost 5 bases at V and 0 bases at J; junction bases unmatched: 9. CDR3 sequence: CASSPGVAGGANTGELFF. CDR3 bases: TGTGCCAGCAGTCCCGGGGTAGCGGGAGGCGCGAACACCGGGGAGCTGTTTTTT.

To note about this clonotype: Just one base apart from a much larger clone, this may be a read error. V and J are TRBV12-3 or TRBV12-4 and TRBJ2-7; no reliable D call. V was cut by 5 bases and J by 6 bases, with 14 bases left in between. The CDR3 length is 13 residues. Here the CDR3 DNA reads TGTGCCAGCAGTCCCCTCCCACCAGCCGAGCAGTACTTC. It yields the protein CASSPLPPAEQYF.

This clonotype was picked up many times. V usage is TRBV27 and J usage is TRBJ1-1, with a possible D match to TRBD1 (5 bases). Germline CDR1 is MNHEY and CDR2 is SMNVEV (reference sequence). The CDR3 has 14 amino acids. V gave up 10 bases and J gave up 2 bases, with 17 bases separating them. Written as DNA, the CDR3 is TGTGCCACCAGGACACCGGCCGCAAACACTGAAGCTTTCTTT. The encoded protein is CATRTPAANTEAFF.

This clonotype was observed a single time. The chain employs TRBV27 and TRBJ1-2; 7 nucleotides align to TRBD1. The germline gives CDR1 MNHEY, CDR2 SMNVEV (reference sequence). J was trimmed by 5 bases and V by 4 bases; bases with no gene match: 10. There are 15 residues in the CDR3. DNA for the CDR3: TGTGCCAGCAGTTCCTCCCAGGGGGGGGGGTATGGCTACACCTTC. This codes for CASSSSQGGGYGYTF.

This clonotype came up many times. V is TRBV9 and J is TRBJ1-2, with 7 bases identical to TRBD1. J gave up 6 bases and V 3 bases, and 17 bases lay outside the gene matches. The CDR3 runs 17 residues. Germline assignment: CDR1 SGDLS and CDR2 YYNGEE. The CDR3 DNA follows: TGTGCCAGCAGCGGGTATCGACAGGGACGGAGCGACGATGGCTACACCTTC. Protein: CASSGYRQGRSDDGYTF.

This clonotype has a handful of counts. This chain uses TRBV27 with TRBJ2-5, with 7 positions matching TRBD2. This CDR3 spans 14 amino acids. From germline, CDR1 is MNHEY and CDR2 SMNVEV (reference sequence). After removal of 11 bases from V and 8 bases from J, the junction contained 17 bases not matched to a gene. Here the CDR3 reads CAARRREPLGTQYF. In DNA form, the CDR3 reads TGTGCCGCCCGACGGCGGGAGCCCCTAGGAACCCAGTACTTC.

Concerning this clonotype: Relative to the germline gene, one junction end is altered; a read error may explain this. This sequence joins TRBV12-3 or TRBV12-4 and TRBJ2-2; TRBD2 aligns across 10 bases. CDR3 size: 14 residues. The CDR3 sequence is CASSLAGAGGELFF. CDR3 bases: TGTGCCAGCAGTCTAGCGGGAGCGGGCGGGGAGCTGTTTTTT.

This clonotype came up a few times. This rearrangement joins TRBV6-1 to TRBJ1-1; 9 positions match TRBD1. V lost 5 bases and J lost 4; bases outside the gene matches: 8. The CDR3 covers 15 residues. Germline CDR1 and CDR2: MNHNS and SASEGT. The CDR3 here is CASSLGQGQGTEAFF. The CDR3 nucleotides read TGTGCCAGCAGTTTAGGACAGGGGCAAGGCACTGAAGCTTTCTTT.

This clonotype was seen once. As DNA, the CDR3 is TGTGCCAGCAGCTTGGAACGGACTGGAAACACCATATATTTT. This translates into CASSLERTGNTIYF. This sequence joins TRBV7-2 and TRBJ1-3, with unresolved D. The germline gives CDR1 SGHTA, CDR2 FQGNSA. Trimming removed 3 bases at V and 2 bases at J, with 8 bases between. The CDR3 has 14 amino acids.